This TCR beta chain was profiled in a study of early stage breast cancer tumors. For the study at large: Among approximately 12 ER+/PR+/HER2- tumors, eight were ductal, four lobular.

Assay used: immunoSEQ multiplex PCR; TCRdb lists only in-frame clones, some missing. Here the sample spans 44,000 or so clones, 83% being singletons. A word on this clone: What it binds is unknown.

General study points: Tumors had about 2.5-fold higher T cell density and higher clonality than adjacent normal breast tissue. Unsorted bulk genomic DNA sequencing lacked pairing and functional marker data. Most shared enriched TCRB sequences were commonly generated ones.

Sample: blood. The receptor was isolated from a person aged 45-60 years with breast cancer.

As DNA, the CDR3 is TGTGCCAGCAGCGGCCGGGACAGGGGGTATGAAAAACTGTTTTTT. It translates to CASSGRDRGYEKLFF. The chain employs TRBV11-2 and TRBJ1-4; TRBD1 matches 11 bases. Germline-derived CDR1 and CDR2 are SGHAT and FQNNGV. The CDR3 runs 15 residues. The V gene end was trimmed by 5 bases and the J gene end by 6 bases; junction bases not matched to a gene: 5.